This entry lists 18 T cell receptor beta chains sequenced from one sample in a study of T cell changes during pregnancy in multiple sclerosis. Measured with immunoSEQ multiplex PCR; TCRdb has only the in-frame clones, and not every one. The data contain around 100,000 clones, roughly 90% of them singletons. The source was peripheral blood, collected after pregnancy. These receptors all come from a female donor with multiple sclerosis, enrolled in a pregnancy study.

The CDR3 spells CASSLQDTGELFF. CDR3 in DNA: TGCGCCAGCAGCTTGCAGGACACCGGGGAGCTGTTTTTT. The chain uses TRBV5-1 and TRBJ2-2; D is ambiguous. The CDR3 sequence is 13 residues long. The V end was cut by 1 base, the J end by 3 bases, with 4 bases between. Germline V gene data show CDR1 as SGHRS and CDR2 as YFSETQ.

CDR3 in amino acids: CAWSPEVRSYEQYF. CDR3 coding DNA: TGTGCCTGGAGCCCGGAGGTTAGGTCCTACGAGCAGTACTTC. The chain uses TRBV30 and TRBJ2-7; maybe TRBD2 (5 bases). The CDR3 contains 14 residues. The germline V gene encodes CDR1 GTSNPN and CDR2 SVGIG (reference sequence). V shed 3 bases and J shed 1 base, with 13 bases lying between them.

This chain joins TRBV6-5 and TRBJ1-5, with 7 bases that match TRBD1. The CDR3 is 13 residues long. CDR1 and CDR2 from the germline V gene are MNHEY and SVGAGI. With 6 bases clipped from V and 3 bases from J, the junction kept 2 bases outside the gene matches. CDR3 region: CASSDRDNQPQHF. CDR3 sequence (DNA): TGTGCCAGCAGCGACAGGGACAATCAGCCCCAGCATTTT.

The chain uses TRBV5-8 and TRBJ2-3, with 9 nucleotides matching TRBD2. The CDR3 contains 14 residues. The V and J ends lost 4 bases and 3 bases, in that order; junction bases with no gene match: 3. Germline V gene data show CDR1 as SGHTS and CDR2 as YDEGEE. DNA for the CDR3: TGTGCCAGCAGCACGACTAGCGGAACAGATACGCAGTATTTT. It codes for CASSTTSGTDTQYF.

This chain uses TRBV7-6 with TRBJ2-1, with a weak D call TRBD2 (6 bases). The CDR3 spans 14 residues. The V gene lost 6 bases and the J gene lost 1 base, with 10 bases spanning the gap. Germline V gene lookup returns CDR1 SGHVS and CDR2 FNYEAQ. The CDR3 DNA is TGTGCCAGCAGTGGCGGGGCGTCCTACAATGAGCAGTTCTTC. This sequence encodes CASSGGASYNEQFF.

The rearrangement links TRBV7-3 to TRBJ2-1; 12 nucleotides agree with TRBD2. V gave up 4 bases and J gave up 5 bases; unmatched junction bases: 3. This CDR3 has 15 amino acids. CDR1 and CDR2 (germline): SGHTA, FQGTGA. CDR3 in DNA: TGTGCCAGCAGCTCTAGCGGGAGGGCCAACAATGAGCAGTTCTTC. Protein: CASSSSGRANNEQFF.

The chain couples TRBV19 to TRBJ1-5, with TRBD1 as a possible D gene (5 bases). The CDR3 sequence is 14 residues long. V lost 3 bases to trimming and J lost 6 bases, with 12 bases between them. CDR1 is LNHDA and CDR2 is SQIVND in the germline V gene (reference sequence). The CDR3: CASSIWGDSQPQHF. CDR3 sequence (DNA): TGTGCCAGTAGTATCTGGGGGGATAGTCAGCCCCAGCATTTT. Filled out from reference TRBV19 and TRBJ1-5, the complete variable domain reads DGGITQSPKYLFRKEGQNVTLSCEQNLNHDAMYWYRQDPGQGLRLIYYSQIVNDFQKGDIAEGYSVSREKKESFPLTVTSAQKNPTAFYLCASSIWGDSQPQHFGDGTRLSIL.

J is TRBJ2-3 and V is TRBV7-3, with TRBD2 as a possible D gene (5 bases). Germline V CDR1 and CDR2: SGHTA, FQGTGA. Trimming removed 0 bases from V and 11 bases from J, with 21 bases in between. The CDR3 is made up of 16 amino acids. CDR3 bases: TGTGCCAGCAGCTTAACGTTAGAAGCTAGCCACGATCTGCAGTATTTT. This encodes CASSLTLEASHDLQYF.

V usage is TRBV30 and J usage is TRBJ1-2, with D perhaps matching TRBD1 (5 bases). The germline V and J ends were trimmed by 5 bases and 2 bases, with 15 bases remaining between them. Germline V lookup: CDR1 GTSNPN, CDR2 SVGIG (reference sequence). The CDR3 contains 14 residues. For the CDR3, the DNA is TGTGCCTGGGGTGGTCAGGGTGAGAACTATGGCTACACCTTC. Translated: CAWGGQGENYGYTF.

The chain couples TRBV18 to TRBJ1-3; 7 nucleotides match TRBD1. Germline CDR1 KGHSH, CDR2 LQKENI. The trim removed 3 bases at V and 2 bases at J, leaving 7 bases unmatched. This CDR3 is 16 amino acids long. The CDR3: CASSPTTGVAGNTIYF. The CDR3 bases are TGTGCCAGCTCACCGACTACAGGGGTAGCTGGAAACACCATATATTTT.

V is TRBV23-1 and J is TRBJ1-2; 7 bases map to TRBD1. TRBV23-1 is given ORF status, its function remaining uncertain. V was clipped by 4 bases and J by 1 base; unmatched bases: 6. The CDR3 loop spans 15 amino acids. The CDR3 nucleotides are TGCGCCAGCAGTCCCCTAAGACAGGGTAACTATGGCTACACCTTC. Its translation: CASSPLRQGNYGYTF.

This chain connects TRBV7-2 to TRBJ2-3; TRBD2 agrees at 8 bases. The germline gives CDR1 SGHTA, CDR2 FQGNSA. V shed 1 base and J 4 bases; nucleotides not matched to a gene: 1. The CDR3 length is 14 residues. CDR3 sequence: CASSLGGRSDTQYF. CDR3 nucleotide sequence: TGTGCCAGCAGCTTAGGCGGGAGGTCAGATACGCAGTATTTT.

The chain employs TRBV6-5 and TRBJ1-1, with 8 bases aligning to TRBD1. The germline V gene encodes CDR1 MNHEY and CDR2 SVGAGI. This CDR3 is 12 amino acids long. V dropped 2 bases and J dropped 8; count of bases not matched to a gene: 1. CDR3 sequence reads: CASSYGTGEAFF. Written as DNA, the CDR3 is TGTGCCAGCAGTTACGGGACAGGCGAAGCTTTCTTT.

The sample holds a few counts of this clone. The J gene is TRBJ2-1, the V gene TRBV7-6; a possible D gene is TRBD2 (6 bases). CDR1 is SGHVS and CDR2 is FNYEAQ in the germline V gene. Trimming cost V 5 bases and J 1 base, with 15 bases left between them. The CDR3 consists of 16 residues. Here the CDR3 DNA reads TGTGCCAGCAGCCCGGAGGGAGGTGGGTCCTACAATGAGCAGTTCTTC. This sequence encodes CASSPEGGGSYNEQFF.

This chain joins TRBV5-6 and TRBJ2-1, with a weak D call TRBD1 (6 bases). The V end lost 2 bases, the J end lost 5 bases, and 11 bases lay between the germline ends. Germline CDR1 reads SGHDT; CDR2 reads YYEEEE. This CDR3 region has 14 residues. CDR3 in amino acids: CASSLRDNNNEQFF. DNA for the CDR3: TGTGCCAGCAGCTTAAGGGACAACAACAATGAGCAGTTCTTC.

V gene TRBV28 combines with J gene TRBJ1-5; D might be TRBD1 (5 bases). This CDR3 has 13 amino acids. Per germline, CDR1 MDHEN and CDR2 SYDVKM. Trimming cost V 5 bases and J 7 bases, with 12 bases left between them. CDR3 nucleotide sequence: TGTGCCAGCAGTCTGACAGTCCACCAGCCCCAGCATTTT. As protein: CASSLTVHQPQHF.

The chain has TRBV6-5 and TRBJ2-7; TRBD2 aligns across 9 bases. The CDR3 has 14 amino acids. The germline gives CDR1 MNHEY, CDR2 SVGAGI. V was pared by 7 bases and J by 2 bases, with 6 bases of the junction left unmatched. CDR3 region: CASTDSGGPYEQYF. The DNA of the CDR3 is TGTGCCAGCACCGATAGCGGGGGCCCCTACGAGCAGTACTTC.

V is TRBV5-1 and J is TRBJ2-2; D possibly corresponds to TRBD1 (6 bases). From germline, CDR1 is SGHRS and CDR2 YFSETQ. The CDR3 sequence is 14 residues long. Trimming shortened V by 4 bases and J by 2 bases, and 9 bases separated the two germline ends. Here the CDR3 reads CASSTDRNTGELFF. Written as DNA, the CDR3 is TGCGCCAGCAGCACGGACAGAAACACCGGGGAGCTGTTTTTT.